One and the same sample provided the 27 T cell receptor beta chains below, sequenced in a study of response to subunit inactivated influenza vaccine. TCRdb reprocessed the RT-PCR reads via MiXCR and lists one record per CDR3 protein. Counted here are approximately 730,000 distinct CDR3 sequences, around 13% occurring once; the ten biggest clones make up less than 7%. Sequenced here: PBMCs from blood, sampled around two weeks before vaccination. These receptors all stem from a man aged 50 or older who received an inactivated influenza vaccine.

This clonotype was picked up one time. The chain combines TRBV5-5 with TRBJ1-2; 7 bases align to TRBD1. This CDR3 region has 16 residues. Germline loops: CDR1 SGHKS, CDR2 YYEKEE (reference sequence). Trimming removed 0 bases from V and 0 bases from J; junction bases left unmatched: 5. CDR3 in amino acids: CASSLAVGQTNYGYTF. The CDR3 region has the DNA TGTGCCAGCAGCTTGGCCGTGGGACAGACTAACTATGGCTACACCTTC. Looking up the rest from reference TRBV5-5 and TRBJ1-2 gives the full variable domain: DAGVTQSPTHLIKTRGQQVTLRCSPISGHKSVSWYQQVLGQGPQFIFQYYEKEERGRGNFPDRFSARQFPNYSSELNVNALLLGDSALYLCASSLAVGQTNYGYTFGSGTRLTVV.

This clonotype has a handful of counts. This rearrangement joins TRBV5-1 to TRBJ1-2, with 7 positions matching TRBD1. This CDR3 comprises 16 residues. Germline CDR1 reads SGHRS; CDR2 reads YFSETQ. V dropped 0 bases and J dropped 0; count of bases not matched to a gene: 5. The CDR3 region has the DNA TGCGCCAGCAGCTTGGGACAGGGAATTACTAACTATGGCTACACCTTC. Translated, it gives CASSLGQGITNYGYTF.

This clonotype was counted only a few times. The chain employs TRBV20-1 and TRBJ2-3; TRBD2 matches at 13 bases. Per the germline V gene, CDR1 is DFQATT and CDR2 is SNEGSKA (reference sequence). CDR3 size: 14 residues. CDR3 in DNA: TGCACTGGGACTAGCGGGGAAGTTTCAGATACGCAGTATTTT. This encodes CTGTSGEVSDTQYF.

This clonotype has ten or more counts. The V and J genes are TRBV28 and TRBJ2-7, with TRBD1 matching over 7 bases. Germline V gives CDR1 MDHEN, CDR2 SYDVKM. The V gene end was trimmed by 8 bases and the J gene end by 2 bases; junction bases not matched to a gene: 9. The CDR3 runs 14 residues. The CDR3 DNA reads as TGTGCCAGCTACGGAGCGACAGGGACCTACGAGCAGTACTTC. Its protein is CASYGATGTYEQYF.

The V call is TRBV2, the J call TRBJ2-5; maybe TRBD1 (6 bases). This CDR3 contains 12 residues. CDR1 and CDR2 from the germline V gene are SNHLY and FYNNEI. V shed 8 bases and J shed 2 bases, with 9 bases lying between them. This CDR3 is CASEQGQETQYF. CDR3 in DNA: TGTGCCAGCGAGCAGGGGCAAGAGACCCAGTACTTC.

The V and J genes are TRBV28 and TRBJ1-5; D gene ambiguous. V lost 3 bases to trimming and J lost 1 base, with 13 bases between them. Germline V gives CDR1 MDHEN, CDR2 SYDVKM. CDR3 size: 16 residues. The CDR3 nucleotides are TGTGCCAGCAGTTTCTATTCAAAAGGAAGCAATCAGCCCCAGCATTTT. Amino acid sequence: CASSFYSKGSNQPQHF.

The gene calls are TRBV12-3 or TRBV12-4 and TRBJ1-2; D remains unclear. The CDR3 spans 13 residues. V shed 3 bases and J shed 1 base, with 6 bases lying between them. CDR3 in DNA: TGTGCCAGCAGTTTCGTGATTAACTATGGCTACACCTTC. Protein product: CASSFVINYGYTF.

This clonotype was recorded many times. V and J are TRBV12-3 or TRBV12-4 and TRBJ1-2, with D hard to call. Between the trimmed V and J ends, which lost 1 base and 13 bases, there was a span of 10 bases. The CDR3 contains 11 residues. This CDR3 is CASSLVPGSTF. CDR3 nucleotide sequence: TGTGCCAGCAGTTTAGTCCCTGGATCCACCTTC.

This clonotype was recorded a few times. The genes are TRBV29-1 and TRBJ1-1; D may be TRBD1 (6 bases). The CDR3 has 15 amino acids. Trimming took off 1 base at V and 1 base at J, with 13 bases between the two ends. CDR1 and CDR2 (germline): SQVTM, ANQGSEA. The CDR3 loop reads CSVEAPGHPNTEAFF. Written as DNA, the CDR3 is TGCAGCGTTGAAGCCCCGGGACACCCGAACACTGAAGCTTTCTTT. The complete variable domain, with remaining parts taken from reference TRBV29-1 and TRBJ1-1, reads SAVISQKPSRDICQRGTSLTIQCQVDSQVTMMFWYRQQPGQSLTLIATANQGSEATYESGFVIDKFPISRPNLTFSTLTVSNMSPEDSSIYLCSVEAPGHPNTEAFFGQGTRLTVV.

A few counts support this clonotype. J is TRBJ2-7 and V is TRBV12-3 or TRBV12-4, with 9 bases identical to TRBD1. Trimming took 6 bases from V and 4 from J; bases not matched to a gene: 10. This CDR3 is built from 15 residues. The DNA for the CDR3 is TGTGCCAGCAGACTTACGGGACAGGGTTCATACGAGCAGTACTTC. This encodes CASRLTGQGSYEQYF.

This clonotype was observed at least ten times. The J gene is TRBJ1-4, the V gene TRBV20-1, with a possible D match to TRBD1 (5 bases). This CDR3 comprises 12 residues. Germline V lookup: CDR1 DFQATT, CDR2 SNEGSKA (reference sequence). Trimming shortened V by 6 bases and J by 5 bases, and 10 bases separated the two germline ends. The CDR3 DNA reads TGCAGTGCCCGACGGGGGAATGAAAAACTGTTTTTT. Protein: CSARRGNEKLFF.

The CDR3 spells CASSPNSGRASEQYF. The CDR3 bases are TGTGCCAGCAGCCCTAATAGCGGGAGGGCCAGCGAGCAGTACTTC. This chain connects TRBV7-9 to TRBJ2-7; 11 positions match TRBD2. The CDR3 runs to 15 residues. The germline V gene has CDR1 SEHNR and CDR2 FQNEAQ (reference sequence). The J segment lost 6 bases and the V segment lost 5 bases, leaving 9 bases of the junction unmatched.

This clonotype was seen a handful of times. J is TRBJ2-7 and V is TRBV28; D is unresolved. The V and J ends lost 8 bases and 1 base respectively, with 12 bases between them. The CDR3 loop spans 13 amino acids. Germline lookup yields CDR1 MDHEN and CDR2 SYDVKM. This chain's CDR3 is CASEKGTSYEQYF. CDR3 nucleotides: TGTGCCAGCGAAAAGGGCACGTCCTACGAGCAGTACTTC.

This clonotype showed up just a few times. The V gene is TRBV12-3 or TRBV12-4, the J gene TRBJ2-5, with D unresolved. CDR3 length: 12 residues. V was pared by 5 bases and J by 7 bases, with 11 bases between. The CDR3 protein is CASSPRPGTQYF. DNA of the CDR3: TGTGCCAGCAGTCCAAGGCCGGGGACCCAGTACTTC.

This chain uses TRBV12-3 or TRBV12-4 with TRBJ1-1; D is possibly TRBD1 (5 bases). Trimming removed 5 bases at V and 0 bases at J, with 7 bases between. This CDR3 has 13 amino acids. CDR3 in DNA: TGTGCCAGCAGTGGGACGTTGAACACTGAAGCTTTCTTT. This translates into CASSGTLNTEAFF.

The chain couples TRBV9 to TRBJ2-2; a weak D match, TRBD2 (6 bases). Germline V gene sequence: CDR1 SGDLS, CDR2 YYNGEE. The CDR3 loop spans 16 amino acids. Trimming removed 2 bases at V and 5 bases at J, with 16 bases between. The CDR3 is CASSVRGPLETGELFF. In DNA form, the CDR3 reads TGTGCCAGCAGCGTGCGGGGCCCCCTAGAAACCGGGGAGCTGTTTTTT.

This chain joins TRBV20-1 and TRBJ1-1; D perhaps matches TRBD1 (6 bases). There are 14 residues in the CDR3. Per the germline V gene, CDR1 is DFQATT and CDR2 is SNEGSKA (reference sequence). V lost 1 base and J lost 1, with 10 bases in between. CDR3 region: CSARAGGPNTEAFF. CDR3 DNA: TGCAGTGCTAGAGCCGGGGGCCCGAACACTGAAGCTTTCTTT.

This clonotype was counted between two and nine times. The chain joins TRBV5-5 to TRBJ1-2; no clear D. Trimming left V 1 base short and J 4 bases short, with 14 bases between. The CDR3 consists of 15 residues. From germline, CDR1 is SGHKS and CDR2 YYEKEE (reference sequence). The CDR3, as DNA: TGTGCCAGCAGCTTGTCGTGGTCGGAATTCTATGGCTACACCTTC. It yields the protein CASSLSWSEFYGYTF. The complete variable domain, with remaining parts taken from reference TRBV5-5 and TRBJ1-2, reads DAGVTQSPTHLIKTRGQQVTLRCSPISGHKSVSWYQQVLGQGPQFIFQYYEKEERGRGNFPDRFSARQFPNYSSELNVNALLLGDSALYLCASSLSWSEFYGYTFGSGTRLTVV.

This clonotype showed up just a few times. The chain combines TRBV2 with TRBJ2-1; D remains ambiguous. Germline values: CDR1 SNHLY, CDR2 FYNNEI. V lost 5 bases and J 10 bases, leaving 18 bases between the germline ends. This CDR3 is 14 amino acids long. This CDR3 is CASSPESLVGEQFF. CDR3 coding DNA: TGTGCCAGCAGTCCCGAATCGTTGGTCGGCGAGCAGTTCTTC.

This clonotype was seen a few times. This chain links TRBV4-3 with TRBJ2-2, with a weak D call TRBD1 (6 bases). The CDR3 loop spans 15 amino acids. V was clipped by 0 bases and J by 6 bases, with 11 bases between them. Germline CDR1 is LGHNA and CDR2 is YSLEER. CDR3: CASSQDRDISGELFF. CDR3 nucleotides: TGCGCCAGCAGCCAAGATAGGGACATCTCCGGGGAGCTGTTTTTT.

V usage is TRBV12-3 or TRBV12-4 and J usage is TRBJ2-7; no definite D call. Deletions cut 3 bases from V and 6 bases from J, with 9 bases between. This CDR3 spans 12 amino acids. The CDR3 region is CASSLASSEQYF. Written as DNA, the CDR3 is TGTGCCAGCAGTTTGGCTTCCAGCGAGCAGTACTTC.

This clonotype has a single count. This chain connects TRBV20-1 to TRBJ2-1; D is undetermined. Germline V gene lookup returns CDR1 DFQATT and CDR2 SNEGSKA (reference sequence). V lost 1 base to trimming and J lost 4 bases, with 8 bases between them. This CDR3 has 13 residues. The CDR3 DNA follows: TGCAGTGCTAGAGGTATAGATTACAATGAGCAGTTCTTC. Amino acid sequence: CSARGIDYNEQFF.

This clonotype was counted a few times. This chain uses TRBV12-3 or TRBV12-4 with TRBJ2-5; possibly TRBD1 or TRBD2 for D (5 bases each). The CDR3 consists of 14 residues. The V and J ends lost 5 bases and 7 bases respectively, with 17 bases between them. CDR3 bases: TGTGCCAGCAGTCCTTGGGACCCGGGTGGGACCCAGTACTTC. Amino acids: CASSPWDPGGTQYF.

This clonotype was detected only a few times. The chain carries TRBV2 and TRBJ2-1; 10 bases are a match to TRBD1. The CDR3 length is 16 residues. CDR1 SNHLY and CDR2 FYNNEI come from the germline V gene. The V gene end was trimmed by 5 bases and the J gene end by 1 base; junction bases not matched to a gene: 5. The CDR3 DNA reads TGTGCCAGCAGTCTCGACAGGGGGCTTTCCTACAATGAGCAGTTCTTC. Its protein is CASSLDRGLSYNEQFF.

The chain employs TRBV20-1 and TRBJ2-3; D possibly matches TRBD1 or TRBD2 (5 bases each). The CDR3 totals 13 residues. The V end was cut by 3 bases, the J end by 5 bases, with 12 bases between. CDR1 DFQATT and CDR2 SNEGSKA come from the germline V gene (reference sequence). The CDR3 here is CSASDGTQDTQYF. CDR3 nucleotides: TGCAGTGCTAGCGACGGGACCCAAGATACGCAGTATTTT.

The chain joins TRBV4-3 to TRBJ2-1; perhaps TRBD1 as D (6 bases). The CDR3 is 16 residues long. Deletions cut 0 bases from V and 7 bases from J, with 16 bases between. Germline CDR1 and CDR2: LGHNA and YSLEER. The CDR3 loop reads CASSQDHGQRGNEQFF. CDR3 DNA sequence: TGCGCCAGCAGCCAAGATCACGGGCAAAGGGGGAATGAGCAGTTCTTC.

This clonotype was recorded at least ten times. The chain carries TRBV12-3 or TRBV12-4 and TRBJ2-7; D is unresolved. V shed 3 bases and J shed 0 bases, with 9 bases lying between them. This CDR3 is built from 14 residues. As DNA, the CDR3 is TGTGCCAGCAGTTTTGGGCAAAACTCCTACGAGCAGTACTTC. This translates into CASSFGQNSYEQYF.